The 15 T cell receptor beta chains given below trace back to one sample, sequenced in a study of beta chain features in type 1 diabetes. Of the isolated RNA, all was reverse transcribed, and so the sequenced material was expressed TCRB transcripts. Libraries were prepared by immunoSEQ multiplex PCR; TCRdb keeps only in-frame clonotypes and omits some of them. The table shows about 140,000 clones, with 9% to 10% occurring only once. The sequenced material came from central memory CD4+ T cells from blood. The receptors shown here come from a woman aged 40-49 years in good health.

This clone has a count of ten or more. The chain recombines TRBV5-1 with TRBJ2-1; 8 bases fit TRBD1. The germline V gene has CDR1 SGHRS and CDR2 YFSETQ. Losses at the gene ends were 3 bases for V and 4 bases for J; bases not matched to a gene: 6. The CDR3 extends over 15 amino acids. CDR3 region: CASSSTGDPYNEQFF. The DNA for the CDR3 is TGCGCCAGCAGCTCGACAGGGGACCCTTACAATGAGCAGTTCTTC.

This clone turned up a few times. J is TRBJ2-7 and V is TRBV28; D possibly corresponds to TRBD1 (6 bases). V lost 5 bases and J 6 bases, leaving 14 bases between the germline ends. The germline CDR1 and CDR2 sequences are MDHEN and SYDVKM. This CDR3 comprises 13 residues. DNA for the CDR3: TGTGCCAGCAGTCGGGCAGGGGTTGGCGAGCAGTACTTC. Translated, it gives CASSRAGVGEQYF.

This clone was counted between two and nine times. V and J are TRBV5-1 and TRBJ2-2, with TRBD2 matching over 7 bases. V was pared by 0 bases and J by 1 base, with 6 bases of the junction left unmatched. Germline assignment: CDR1 SGHRS and CDR2 YFSETQ. The CDR3 contains 17 residues. CDR3: CASSLGPRGGNTGELFF. In nucleotides, the CDR3 is TGCGCCAGCAGCTTGGGTCCCCGCGGGGGGAACACCGGGGAGCTGTTTTTT.

Only a few counts were recorded for this clone. This chain uses TRBV2 with TRBJ1-4; TRBD1 is a possible D gene (6 bases). Trimming shortened V by 9 bases and J by 8 bases, and 16 bases separated the two germline ends. Germline CDR1 is SNHLY and CDR2 is FYNNEI. This CDR3 region has 13 residues. CDR3 protein: CARGASRGEKLFF. The CDR3 nucleotides read TGTGCCAGGGGGGCCTCCAGGGGCGAAAAACTGTTTTTT.

This clone was counted only a few times. The chain has TRBV6-6 and TRBJ2-7; 16 nucleotides align to TRBD2. The germline CDR1 and CDR2 sequences are MNHNY and SVGAGI (reference sequence). This CDR3 is built from 16 residues. The junction had 4 bases not matched to a gene; V was cut back by 6 bases and J by 2 bases. CDR3 region: CASSGTSGGVPYEQYF. CDR3 nucleotide sequence: TGTGCCAGCAGCGGGACTAGCGGGGGGGTACCCTACGAGCAGTACTTC.

This clone was detected a few times. The CDR3 here is CATSSVVHEAFF. CDR3 nucleotide sequence: TGTGCCACCAGCAGCGTAGTGCACGAAGCTTTCTTT. The gene calls are TRBV15 and TRBJ1-1; D remains ambiguous. Germline CDR1 LNHNV, CDR2 YYDKDF (reference sequence). The CDR3 runs 12 residues. The V end lost 3 bases, the J end lost 8 bases, and 10 bases lay between the germline ends.

This clone was detected ten times or more. The chain links TRBV7-2 to TRBJ2-3, with 11 nucleotides matching TRBD2. The CDR3 contains 16 residues. Germline V gene sequence: CDR1 SGHTA, CDR2 FQGNSA. V lost 2 bases, J lost 5 bases, and 6 bases stayed unmatched. CDR3 sequence (DNA): TGTGCCAGCAGCTTACATAGACTAGCGGGGCAAGATACGCAGTATTTT. It yields the protein CASSLHRLAGQDTQYF.

The sample holds a few counts of this clone. This chain uses TRBV5-4 with TRBJ1-6; 8 bases agree with TRBD1. Germline lookup yields CDR1 SGHNT and CDR2 YYREEE (reference sequence). The CDR3 extends over 17 amino acids. The V gene end was trimmed by 4 bases and the J gene end by 0 bases; junction bases not matched to a gene: 6. The CDR3, as DNA: TGTGCCAGCAGCCCCGGACAGGGATACTCCTATAATTCACCCCTCCACTTT. It is translated as CASSPGQGYSYNSPLHF.

This clone has more than one count but fewer than ten. This chain connects TRBV6-5 to TRBJ2-1; D may be TRBD1 (5 bases). Germline V gives CDR1 MNHEY, CDR2 SVGAGI. The CDR3 consists of 11 residues. V lost 6 bases and J lost 9, with 9 bases in between. The CDR3 reads CASSDRFEQFF. As DNA, the CDR3 is TGTGCCAGCAGCGACAGATTTGAGCAGTTCTTC.

The chain couples TRBV7-6 to TRBJ2-5, with D tentatively TRBD1 (6 bases). Germline lookup yields CDR1 SGHVS and CDR2 FNYEAQ. V was trimmed by 5 bases and J by 5 bases, leaving 18 bases between them. The CDR3 is 15 amino acids. The CDR3 loop reads CASSVSQGDRETQYF. The CDR3 bases are TGTGCCAGCAGCGTCTCACAGGGAGATCGGGAGACCCAGTACTTC. The variable domain in full, completed from reference TRBV7-6 and TRBJ2-5, reads GAGVSQSPRYKVTKRGQDVALRCDPISGHVSLYWYRQALGQGPEFLTYFNYEAQQDKSGLPNDRFSAERPEGSISTLTIQRTEQRDSAMYRCASSVSQGDRETQYFGPGTRLLVL.

The V call is TRBV6-5, the J call TRBJ1-1, with D perhaps matching TRBD1 (6 bases). Germline V gives CDR1 MNHEY, CDR2 SVGAGI. V was clipped by 7 bases and J by 1 base, with 10 bases between them. The CDR3 runs to 13 residues. For the CDR3, the DNA is TGTGCCAGCACCAGGGGTCCGAACACTGAAGCTTTCTTT. This codes for CASTRGPNTEAFF.

This clone was detected only a few times. A junction boundary mismatches the germline segment, possibly from a read error. V and J are TRBV11-2 and TRBJ2-3; 11 bases agree with TRBD2. This CDR3 comprises 13 residues. The germline CDR1 and CDR2 sequences are SGHAT and FQNNGV. The CDR3 nucleotides read TGTGCCAGCACCCTTAGACCCGGCACTAGCGGGGGTTTT. It specifies CASTLRPGTSGGF.

The chain has TRBV23-1 and TRBJ2-2; possible D gene TRBD2, 6 bases. TRBV23-1 is designated an ORF whose function remains uncertain. This CDR3 spans 15 amino acids. The V end lost 4 bases, the J end lost 5 bases, and 14 bases lay between the germline ends. CDR3 DNA: TGCGCCAGCAGTCGGCGGGGCGGGGTGACCGGGGAGCTGTTTTTT. Its protein product is CASSRRGGVTGELFF.

The chain employs TRBV12-5 and TRBJ1-4; 7 nucleotides match TRBD1. The CDR3 length is 14 residues. Germline CDR1 is LGHNT and CDR2 is FRNRAP. After removal of 1 base from V and 8 bases from J, the junction contained 4 bases not matched to a gene. The CDR3 nucleotides read TGTGCTAGTGGTTTGGGACAGGGTGACGAAAAACTGTTTTTT. This gives the protein CASGLGQGDEKLFF.

This clone was counted only a few times. The chain has TRBV6-1 and TRBJ2-1; D unclear. Trimming removed 2 bases at V and 7 bases at J, with 12 bases between. This CDR3 comprises 14 residues. Germline values: CDR1 MNHNS, CDR2 SASEGT. The CDR3 sequence: CASSESSRWNEQFF. CDR3 DNA sequence: TGTGCCAGCAGTGAATCGAGCCGTTGGAATGAGCAGTTCTTC.